These 5 T cell receptor beta chains were all obtained from the same sample, sequenced in a study of CD8 T cells in ankylosing spondylitis. Study findings and constraints: What appeared characteristic of ankylosing spondylitis blood was a TCR beta motif of 7 or 8 highly homologous variants.

Antigen specificity for these receptors is unknown. TCRdb reprocessed the 5' RACE reads via MiXCR and lists one record per CDR3 protein. The data hold over 600,000 distinct CDR3 sequences, with over 15% observed a single time. The specimen sequenced was blood, either unsorted or a sorted T cell fraction (not recorded which). The receptors shown here come from a male donor with ankylosing spondylitis.

In this sample, this clonotype turned up many times. CDR3 sequence reads: CASSLVEGGNSPLHF. The CDR3, as DNA: TGCGCCAGCAGCTTGGTCGAGGGGGGTAATTCACCCCTCCACTTT. The chain recombines TRBV5-1 with TRBJ1-6, with D maybe TRBD1 (6 bases). The ends were cut back, 0 bases at V and 6 bases at J, with 10 bases in the middle. This CDR3 region has 15 residues. The germline V gene has CDR1 SGHRS and CDR2 YFSETQ.

V gene TRBV4-3 combines with J gene TRBJ1-1; D uncertain. The CDR3 spans 14 residues. Looked up from germline, CDR1 is LGHNA and CDR2 is YSLEER. Trimming cost V 0 bases and J 3 bases, with 8 bases left between them. This CDR3 is CASSQDWQDTEAFF. In DNA, the CDR3 is TGCGCCAGCAGCCAAGATTGGCAGGACACTGAAGCTTTCTTT.

This chain joins TRBV4-3 and TRBJ2-2; TRBD2 matches at 10 bases. This CDR3 spans 18 amino acids. V was clipped by 0 bases and J by 0 bases; unmatched bases: 4. Germline assignment: CDR1 LGHNA and CDR2 YSLEER. CDR3 loop: CASSQDLAGVSNTGELFF. CDR3 coding DNA: TGCGCCAGCAGCCAAGACCTAGCGGGAGTCTCGAACACCGGGGAGCTGTTTTTT.

The chain combines TRBV10-3 with TRBJ1-6; D is undetermined. CDR1 is ENHRY, CDR2 SYGVKD, per germline. This CDR3 has 13 residues. Between the trimmed V and J ends, which lost 9 bases and 7 bases, there was a span of 13 bases. DNA for the CDR3: TGTGCCATTTCCCCCGGCCAAAATTCACCCCTCCACTTT. It specifies CAISPGQNSPLHF.

This rearrangement joins TRBV28 to TRBJ1-1, with TRBD1 as a possible D gene (6 bases). Trimming removed 6 bases at V and 4 bases at J, with 18 bases between. Germline lookup yields CDR1 MDHEN and CDR2 SYDVKM. The CDR3 consists of 15 residues. The CDR3, as DNA: TGTGCCAGCAGGTCTAGGGACATTCGACCCACTGAAGCTTTCTTT. Translated, it gives CASRSRDIRPTEAFF. Together with reference TRBV28 and TRBJ1-1, the CDR3 gives the full variable domain: DVKVTQSSRYLVKRTGEKVFLECVQDMDHENMFWYRQDPGLGLRLIYFSYDVKMKEKGDIPEGYSVSREKKERFSLILESASTNQTSMYLCASRSRDIRPTEAFFGQGTRLTVV.